This entry is about one T cell receptor beta chain. Its antigen is still unknown. Mismatch with germline at one junction end may stem from a read error. The data belong to a study of blood T cells in healthy people across ages. Study findings and constraints: As naive T cell percentage varied, TCR beta diversity correlated strongly with it. The recorded TCR beta diversity per million T cells decreased in a roughly linear manner with age.

For the second PCR, which ran for 7 to 11 cycles, a sample-barcoded 5' primer and a J-beta primer mix were used. The authors tagged each cDNA molecule using a template-switch adaptor with 12 random nucleotides. MiXCR was run by TCRdb on the 5' RACE reads, yielding one entry per CDR3 protein. The sample holds 1.5 million to 2 million distinct CDR3 sequences, about two fifths seen once. Germline-derived CDR1 and CDR2 are KGHSH and LQKENI. The CDR3 runs to 15 residues. This TCR was sampled from a human donor in good health. The V call is TRBV18, the J call TRBJ2-1; D unresolved. The specimen sequenced was blood. CDR3 protein: CASSPGRDSCNEQFF. Here the CDR3 DNA reads TGTGCCAGCTCACCGGGTCGTGACTCCTGCAATGAGCAGTTCTTC. The variable domain in full, completed from reference TRBV18 and TRBJ2-1, reads NAGVMQNPRHLVRRRGQEARLRCSPMKGHSHVYWYRQLPEEGLKFMVYLQKENIIDESGMPKERFSAEFPKEGPSILRIQQVVRGDSAAYFCASSPGRDSCNEQFFGPGTRLTVL.